This TCR beta chain was recovered during a study of T cell repertoires in aging, cancer and after chemotherapy. Study information: The full dataset contained about 10 million TCR reads. Regarding the study as a whole: These repertoire data do not allow conclusions about immunological memory after chemotherapy. In healthy donors, age-related TCR diversity loss mainly reflected lost richness.

The template was genomic DNA from peripheral blood, not RNA. Points on this clonotype: The antigen is not known.

A mixed TRB-A/B primer pool amplified rearranged TRB by multiplex touch-down PCR. Using its own MiXCR run on the multiplex PCR reads, TCRdb lists one record per CDR3 protein. The data show some 4,300 distinct CDR3 sequences, with about 26% seen just once and about 14% held by the top ten. This CDR3 has 13 residues. Looked up from germline, CDR1 is WNHNN and CDR2 is SYGVQD (reference sequence). Trimming took 5 bases from V and 4 from J; bases not matched to a gene: 3. The chain couples TRBV10-1 to TRBJ2-3; TRBD2 aligns across 7 bases. The source is a human donor with a solid tumor. Sequencing used blood. CDR3 DNA sequence: TGCGCCAGCAGTCGCGGGAGTGCAGATACGCAGTATTTT. It encodes CASSRGSADTQYF.